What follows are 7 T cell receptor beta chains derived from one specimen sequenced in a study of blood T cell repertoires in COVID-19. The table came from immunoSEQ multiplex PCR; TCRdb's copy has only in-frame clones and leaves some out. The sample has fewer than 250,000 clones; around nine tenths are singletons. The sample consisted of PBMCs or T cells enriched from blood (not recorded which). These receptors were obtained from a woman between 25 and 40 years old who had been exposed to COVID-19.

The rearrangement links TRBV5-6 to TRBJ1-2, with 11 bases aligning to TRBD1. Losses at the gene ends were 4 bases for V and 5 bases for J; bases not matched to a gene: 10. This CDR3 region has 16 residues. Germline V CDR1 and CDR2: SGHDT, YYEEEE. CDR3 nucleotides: TGTGCCAGCAGCGCCCCGGACAGGGGGCTGAATTATGGCTACACCTTC. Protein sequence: CASSAPDRGLNYGYTF.

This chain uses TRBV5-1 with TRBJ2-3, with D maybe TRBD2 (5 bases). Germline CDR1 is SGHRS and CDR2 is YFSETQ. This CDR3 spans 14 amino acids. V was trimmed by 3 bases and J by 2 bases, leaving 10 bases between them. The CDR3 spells CASSSRLNTDTQYF. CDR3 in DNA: TGCGCCAGCAGCTCCAGACTAAACACAGATACGCAGTATTTT.

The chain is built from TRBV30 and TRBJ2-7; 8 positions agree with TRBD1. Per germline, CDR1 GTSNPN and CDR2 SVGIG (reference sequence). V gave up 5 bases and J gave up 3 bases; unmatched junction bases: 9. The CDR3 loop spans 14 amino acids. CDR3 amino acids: CAWGRTGWNYEQYF. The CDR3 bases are TGTGCCTGGGGCAGGACAGGGTGGAACTACGAGCAGTACTTC.

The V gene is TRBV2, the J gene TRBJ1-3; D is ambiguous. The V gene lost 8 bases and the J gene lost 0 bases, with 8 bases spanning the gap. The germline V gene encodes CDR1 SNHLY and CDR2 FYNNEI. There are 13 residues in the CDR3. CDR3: CASGRISGNTIYF. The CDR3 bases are TGTGCCAGCGGCAGAATCTCTGGAAACACCATATATTTT.

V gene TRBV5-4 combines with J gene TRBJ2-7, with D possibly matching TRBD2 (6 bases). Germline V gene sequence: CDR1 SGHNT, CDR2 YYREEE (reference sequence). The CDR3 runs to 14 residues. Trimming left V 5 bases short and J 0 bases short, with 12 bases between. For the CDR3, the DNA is TGTGCCAGCAGTCGCGCGGGATCCTCCTACGAGCAGTACTTC. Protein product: CASSRAGSSYEQYF.

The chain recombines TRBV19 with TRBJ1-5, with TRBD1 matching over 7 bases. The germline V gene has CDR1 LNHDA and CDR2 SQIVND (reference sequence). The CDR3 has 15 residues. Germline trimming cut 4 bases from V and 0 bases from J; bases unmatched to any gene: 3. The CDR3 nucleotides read TGTGCCAGTAGTACAGGGGACAGTAGCAATCAGCCCCAGCATTTT. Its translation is CASSTGDSSNQPQHF.

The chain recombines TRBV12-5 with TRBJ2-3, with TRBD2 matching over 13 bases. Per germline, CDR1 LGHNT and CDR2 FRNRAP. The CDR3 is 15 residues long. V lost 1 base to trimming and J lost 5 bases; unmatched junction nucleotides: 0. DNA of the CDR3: TGTGCTAGTGGTTTGGGGACTAGCGGGAGAGATACGCAGTATTTT. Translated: CASGLGTSGRDTQYF.